The sequence of this TCR beta chain was determined in a study of shared clonotypes between healthy human individuals. Study background: Three plates were used per donor for CD4 naive, three for CD4 memory, two for CD8 naive and one for CD8 memory. Points from the study as a whole: The study drew on few donors, limiting represented genetic and exposure-history diversity. A few donors had around 5% of their naive CD4 clonotypes in common.

Original methodology: Filtering differed, since immunoSEQ gave only junction sequences and no quality scores. Produced via immunoSEQ multiplex PCR; TCRdb's table is partial and in-frame only. V and J calls and clone size come straight from that table; D and trimming were deduced from the DNA. This sample has 1.5 million to 1.9 million clones, with nearly 99% found just once. V gave up 6 bases and J gave up 3 bases; unmatched junction bases: 14. The CDR3 spans 16 residues. The V gene's germline CDR1 is LNHDA and CDR2 SQIVND (reference sequence). Turning to this clone: Its antigen remains unidentified.

Specimen: naive CD4+ T cells sorted from blood. The subset here: CD45RA+ positively selected. V usage is TRBV19 and J usage is TRBJ2-7; 7 bases line up with TRBD1. The receptor was derived from a man between 25 and 39 years old in good health. The CDR3 region is CASRGQDPRVGYEQYF. CDR3 bases: TGTGCCAGTAGAGGACAGGACCCCCGGGTAGGCTACGAGCAGTACTTC.